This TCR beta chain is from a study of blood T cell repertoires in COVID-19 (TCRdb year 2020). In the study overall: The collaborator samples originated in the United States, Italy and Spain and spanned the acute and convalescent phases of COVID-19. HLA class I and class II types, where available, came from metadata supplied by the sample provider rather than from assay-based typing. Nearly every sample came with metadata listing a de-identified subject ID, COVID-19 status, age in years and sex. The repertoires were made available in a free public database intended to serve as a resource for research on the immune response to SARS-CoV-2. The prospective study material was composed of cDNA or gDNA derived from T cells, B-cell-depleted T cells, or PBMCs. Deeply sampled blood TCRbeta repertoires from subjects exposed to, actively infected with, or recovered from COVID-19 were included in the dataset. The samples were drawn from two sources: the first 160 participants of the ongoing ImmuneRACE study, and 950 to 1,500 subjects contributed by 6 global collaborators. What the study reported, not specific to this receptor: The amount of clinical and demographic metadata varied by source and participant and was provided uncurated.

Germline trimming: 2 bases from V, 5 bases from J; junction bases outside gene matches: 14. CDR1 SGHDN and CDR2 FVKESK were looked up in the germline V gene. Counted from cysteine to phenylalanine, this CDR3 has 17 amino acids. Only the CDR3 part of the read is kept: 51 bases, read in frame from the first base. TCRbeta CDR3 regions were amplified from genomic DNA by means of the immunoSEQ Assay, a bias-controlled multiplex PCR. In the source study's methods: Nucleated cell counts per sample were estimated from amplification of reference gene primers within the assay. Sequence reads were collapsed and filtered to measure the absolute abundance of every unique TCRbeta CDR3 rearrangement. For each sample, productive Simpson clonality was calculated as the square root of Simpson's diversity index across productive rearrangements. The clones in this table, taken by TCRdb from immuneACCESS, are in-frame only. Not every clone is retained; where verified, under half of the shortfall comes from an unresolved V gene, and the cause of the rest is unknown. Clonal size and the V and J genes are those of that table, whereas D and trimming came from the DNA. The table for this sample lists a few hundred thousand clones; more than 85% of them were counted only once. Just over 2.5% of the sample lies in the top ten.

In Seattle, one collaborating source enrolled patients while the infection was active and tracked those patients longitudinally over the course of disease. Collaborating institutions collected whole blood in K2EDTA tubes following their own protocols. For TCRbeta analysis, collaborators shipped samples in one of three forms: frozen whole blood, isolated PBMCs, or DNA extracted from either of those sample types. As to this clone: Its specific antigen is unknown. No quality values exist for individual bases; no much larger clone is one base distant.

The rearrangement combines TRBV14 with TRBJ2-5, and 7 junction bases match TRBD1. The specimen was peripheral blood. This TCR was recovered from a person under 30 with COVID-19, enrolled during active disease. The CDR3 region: CASSQLGAQGLWETQYF. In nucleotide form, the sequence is TGTGCCAGCAGCCAATTAGGTGCACAGGGGCTGTGGGAGACCCAGTACTTC.